Below are 8 T cell receptor beta chains sequenced from a single sample in a study of blood T cell repertoires in COVID-19. TCRdb's table, derived via immunoSEQ multiplex PCR, lists solely in-frame clones and lacks some. The sample holds about 130,000 clones, around 80% seen once. Material: peripheral blood. These receptor sequences come from a young man with COVID-19, enrolled during active disease.

The chain joins TRBV21-1 to TRBJ2-1; the D call in the table, TRBD1, was not verified against the DNA. TRBV21-1 is an annotated pseudogene. CDR3 length equals 18 residues. For the CDR3, the DNA is TGTGCCAGCCCCCTCCTCGACAGTTTCTATAGCTCCTACAATGAGCAGTTCTTC. Translation gives CASPLLDSFYSSYNEQFF.

The genes are TRBV15 and TRBJ1-2; TRBD1 might be the D (5 bases). This CDR3 has 16 residues. Germline V gene data show CDR1 as LNHNV and CDR2 as YYDKDF (reference sequence). V was pared by 0 bases and J by 5 bases, with 16 bases between. CDR3 residues: CATSRDRQQRFYGYTF. DNA for the CDR3: TGTGCCACCAGCAGAGATCGACAGCAACGCTTTTATGGCTACACCTTC.

The V gene is TRBV27, the J gene TRBJ2-3; 11 bases are a match to TRBD2. J lost 5 bases, V lost 4 bases, and 14 bases had no gene match. Per the germline V gene, CDR1 is MNHEY and CDR2 is SMNVEV (reference sequence). The CDR3 is made up of 18 amino acids. Here the CDR3 DNA reads TGTGCCAGCAGTTGGGCGGTGCGACTAGCGGGACGGGGAGATACGCAGTATTTT. It translates to CASSWAVRLAGRGDTQYF.

The chain joins TRBV7-9 to TRBJ1-1, with unresolved D. The V gene's germline CDR1 is SEHNR and CDR2 FQNEAQ (reference sequence). The CDR3 has 13 residues. Trimming removed 1 base from V and 8 bases from J, with 11 bases in between. The CDR3 loop reads CASSLGRASEAFF. Written as DNA, the CDR3 is TGTGCCAGCAGCTTAGGGAGGGCCTCGGAAGCTTTCTTT.

This chain connects TRBV4-2 to TRBJ1-6; TRBD1 aligns across 7 bases. V lost 0 bases, J lost 9 bases, and 8 bases stayed unmatched. The CDR3 length is 16 residues. Germline lookup yields CDR1 LGHNA and CDR2 YNFKEQ. CDR3 in DNA: TGTGCCAGCAGCCAAGATCAAGACAGGGCAGGTTCACCCCTCCACTTT. Protein product: CASSQDQDRAGSPLHF.

This clone turned up a few times. V and J are TRBV6-5 and TRBJ1-1; weak D call: TRBD1 (5 bases). This CDR3 region has 13 residues. Germline CDR1 MNHEY, CDR2 SVGAGI. V dropped 6 bases and J dropped 7 bases, with 15 bases sitting between them. Written as DNA, the CDR3 is TGTGCCAGCAGATATAACAGGTACAGTGAAGCTTTCTTT. Translated: CASRYNRYSEAFF.

V gene TRBV4-2 combines with J gene TRBJ2-3; perhaps TRBD2 as D (6 bases). The CDR3 length is 13 residues. Trimming pared 8 bases from V and 1 base from J, leaving 10 bases between. Per germline, CDR1 LGHNA and CDR2 YNFKEQ. The CDR3 coding sequence is TGTGCCAGCGGGGACTCGGGCACAGATACGCAGTATTTT. Translation: CASGDSGTDTQYF.

The CDR3 nucleotides read TGTGCCAGCAGCTCTTCGGGAGGTTGGGACATTCAGTACTTC. Its protein is CASSSSGGWDIQYF. V and J are TRBV27 and TRBJ2-4; 7 bases fit TRBD2. CDR1 and CDR2 (germline): MNHEY, SMNVEV (reference sequence). With V trimmed by 6 bases and J by 8 bases, 10 bases remained unmatched. The CDR3 is 14 residues long.